Given below is one T cell receptor beta chain in context. RNA served as the template for amplifying TCR beta CDR3 regions. First-round RT-PCR used HTBI primers; second-round multiplex PCR followed. TCRdb called the multiplex PCR reads again in MiXCR, with one record for every CDR3 protein. The sample holds roughly 350,000 distinct CDR3 sequences, roughly 17% seen once. CDR3 length equals 12 residues. J lost 5 bases, V lost 3 bases, and 1 base had no gene match. This specimen belongs to a study of Graves' ophthalmopathy and Graves' hyperthyroidism. The diagnosis was founded upon clinical symptoms, serum thyroxine, TRAb, thyroid ultrasound and orbital computed tomography.

This TCR came from an adult woman with stable Graves' hyperthyroidism. Sequencing was carried out using peripheral blood. The rearrangement joins TRBV12-3 or TRBV12-4 to TRBJ2-7; 7 bases line up with TRBD1. The DNA for the CDR3 is TGTGCCAGCAGTTTGGGACAGAACGAGCAGTACTTC. Translation: CASSLGQNEQYF.